These 30 T cell receptor beta chains came from one sample sequenced in a study of shared clonotypes between healthy human individuals. Measured with immunoSEQ multiplex PCR; TCRdb has only the in-frame clones, and not every one. There are about 2 million clones in the sample; approximately 95% occur only once, and 0.13% lies in the top ten. Specimen: naive CD4+ T cells sorted from blood. The subset was: CD45RA+ positively selected. These receptors were obtained from a man between 18 and 35 years old in good health.

This sequence joins TRBV5-8 and TRBJ2-7; no clear D gene. Trimming took 3 bases from V and 6 from J, leaving 13 bases between them. The CDR3 loop spans 13 amino acids. Germline V gene lookup returns CDR1 SGHTS and CDR2 YDEGEE. The CDR3 spells CASSSPRWGEQYF. The DNA for the CDR3 is TGTGCCAGCAGCTCCCCCCGCTGGGGCGAGCAGTACTTC.

The chain uses TRBV11-2 and TRBJ2-2; D uncertain. Deletions cut 0 bases from V and 5 bases from J, with 7 bases between. The CDR3 runs 14 residues. The germline V gene has CDR1 SGHAT and CDR2 FQNNGV. CDR3 coding DNA: TGTGCCAGCAGCTTAGATGGTTTGACCGGGGAGCTGTTTTTT. This codes for CASSLDGLTGELFF.

This sequence joins TRBV7-2 and TRBJ2-3; possibly TRBD2 for D (5 bases). The CDR3 length is 16 residues. V lost 1 base and J lost 2, with 13 bases in between. CDR1 and CDR2 (germline): SGHTA, FQGNSA. CDR3 sequence reads: CASSLVASSITDTQYF. The CDR3 DNA is TGTGCCAGCAGCTTAGTAGCGAGTAGTATCACAGATACGCAGTATTTT.

The chain couples TRBV5-1 to TRBJ2-5; perhaps TRBD2 as D (5 bases). Germline-derived CDR1 and CDR2 are SGHRS and YFSETQ. This CDR3 is 16 amino acids long. V was cut by 2 bases and J by 2 bases, with 16 bases left in between. CDR3 amino acids: CASSFSSPPGQETQYF. CDR3 sequence (DNA): TGCGCCAGCAGCTTCTCCTCCCCCCCGGGGCAAGAGACCCAGTACTTC.

The CDR3 protein is CASSQGWETQYF. CDR3 bases: TGTGCCAGCAGTCAGGGGTGGGAGACCCAGTACTTC. The chain employs TRBV6-5 and TRBJ2-5; D is perhaps TRBD1 (6 bases). The CDR3 extends over 12 amino acids. The germline CDR1 and CDR2 sequences are MNHEY and SVGAGI. Trimming pared 5 bases from V and 5 bases from J, leaving 9 bases between.

This clone was observed a single time. The V and J genes are TRBV5-1 and TRBJ2-7, with a weak D call TRBD2 (6 bases). This CDR3 comprises 14 residues. V lost 2 bases and J lost 7, with 16 bases in between. The germline V gene encodes CDR1 SGHRS and CDR2 YFSETQ. The CDR3 nucleotides read TGCGCCAGCAGCTTCGACACGGCTGGGAGGGAGCAGTACTTC. Protein sequence: CASSFDTAGREQYF.

The CDR3 sequence: CASSQGGGYYGYTF. CDR3 DNA: TGCGCCAGCAGCCAAGGGGGCGGATACTATGGCTACACCTTC. The chain recombines TRBV4-3 with TRBJ1-2, with a tentative D call TRBD1 (5 bases). CDR3 length: 14 amino acids. Trimming shortened V by 1 base and J by 3 bases, and 9 bases separated the two germline ends. Germline values: CDR1 LGHNA, CDR2 YSLEER.

This sequence joins TRBV6-1 and TRBJ1-2; weak D call: TRBD1 (5 bases). The CDR3 totals 12 residues. With 1 base removed from V and 10 bases from J, the gap between germline ends came to 10 bases. Germline CDR1 reads MNHNS; CDR2 reads SASEGT. The CDR3 DNA is TGTGCCAGCAGTGAAGACAGGTTTGCCTACACCTTC. As protein: CASSEDRFAYTF.

The J gene is TRBJ1-2, the V gene TRBV21-1; the DNA was not compared with TRBD1, the D call given in the table. TRBV21-1 constitutes a pseudogene. The CDR3 is 16 amino acids. The CDR3 here is CASSKVTAGSNYGYTF. The CDR3 bases are TGTGCCAGCAGCAAAGTTACAGCAGGATCAAACTATGGCTACACCTTC.

This sequence joins TRBV6-5 and TRBJ1-3; D is unclear. V lost 7 bases and J lost 4, with 11 bases in between. In germline, CDR1 is MNHEY, CDR2 SVGAGI. This CDR3 spans 13 amino acids. CDR3 DNA sequence: TGTGCCAGCACGCGGAAAAGGGGAAACACCATATATTTT. Translation: CASTRKRGNTIYF.

The rearrangement links TRBV5-1 to TRBJ2-7; 7 bases align to TRBD1. The CDR3 length is 14 residues. Trimming at V came to 4 bases and at J to 1 base, leaving 5 bases not matched to a gene. Germline V CDR1 and CDR2: SGHRS, YFSETQ. The CDR3, as DNA: TGCGCCAGCAGCGACCCGGGACAGTCCTACGAGCAGTACTTC. Protein: CASSDPGQSYEQYF.

The genes are TRBV19 and TRBJ2-5; TRBD1 aligns across 10 bases. Germline CDR1 reads LNHDA; CDR2 reads SQIVND (reference sequence). CDR3 length: 14 amino acids. The V and J ends lost 9 bases and 5 bases, in that order; junction bases with no gene match: 9. DNA for the CDR3: TGTGCCAGCCAGTTGGGACAGGGGATCGAGACCCAGTACTTC. Protein sequence: CASQLGQGIETQYF.

The gene calls are TRBV2 and TRBJ2-3, with D perhaps TRBD1 (5 bases). Germline V gene lookup returns CDR1 SNHLY and CDR2 FYNNEI. The ends were cut back, 4 bases at V and 6 bases at J, with 8 bases in the middle. The CDR3 is made up of 12 amino acids. The CDR3 loop is CASSGTPDTQYF. The CDR3 nucleotides read TGTGCCAGCAGTGGGACACCTGATACGCAGTATTTT.

The chain carries TRBV13 and TRBJ2-7; a weak D match, TRBD1 (5 bases). The CDR3 extends over 15 amino acids. CDR1 and CDR2 from the germline V gene are PRHDT and FYEKMQ (reference sequence). The V end was cut by 5 bases, the J end by 0 bases, with 14 bases between. CDR3 coding DNA: TGTGCCAGCAGCCCAAACAGGTTACGCTCCTACGAGCAGTACTTC. Translated, it gives CASSPNRLRSYEQYF.

The V gene is TRBV6-5, the J gene TRBJ2-7; D is ambiguous. V gave up 8 bases and J gave up 0 bases, with 11 bases separating them. Germline loops: CDR1 MNHEY, CDR2 SVGAGI. CDR3 length: 13 amino acids. The CDR3 nucleotides are TGTGCCAGCGGAAGGACGGTCTCCTACGAGCAGTACTTC. Protein: CASGRTVSYEQYF.

To note about this clone: An end of the junction does not agree with germline; a read error may underlie this. The V gene is TRBV5-1, the J gene TRBJ2-1; TRBD1 agrees at 9 bases. The CDR3 covers 15 residues. Germline CDR1 is SGHRS and CDR2 is YFSETQ. CDR3 DNA sequence: TGCGCCAGCGGCTTACAGGGGGCCGTTTCCGATGAGCAGTTCTTC. It is translated as CASGLQGAVSDEQFF.

CDR3 DNA: TGTGCCAGCAGTTCCGGGACAGGGGCTTCTTATGAGCAGTTCTTC. It codes for CASSSGTGASYEQFF. The chain employs TRBV27 and TRBJ2-1, with 10 positions matching TRBD1. Trimming at V came to 4 bases and at J to 8 bases, leaving 8 bases not matched to a gene. The CDR3 is 15 amino acids. CDR1 is MNHEY, CDR2 SMNVEV, per germline (reference sequence).

The rearrangement uses TRBV2 and TRBJ2-3; 7 bases agree with TRBD2. Germline values: CDR1 SNHLY, CDR2 FYNNEI. The CDR3 has 15 residues. After removal of 6 bases from V and 3 bases from J, the junction contained 9 bases not matched to a gene. Here the CDR3 DNA reads TGTGCCAGCAGGAAGACTAGCTCTAGTACAGATACGCAGTATTTT. This translates into CASRKTSSSTDTQYF.

This rearrangement joins TRBV15 to TRBJ1-1; tentative D call: TRBD1 (5 bases). The germline gives CDR1 LNHNV, CDR2 YYDKDF (reference sequence). This CDR3 region has 13 residues. The V end was cut by 4 bases, the J end by 1 base, with 7 bases between. The CDR3 nucleotides are TGTGCCACCAGCACGGACACGAACACTGAAGCTTTCTTT. This gives the protein CATSTDTNTEAFF. Filled out from reference TRBV15 and TRBJ1-1, the complete variable domain reads DAMVIQNPRYQVTQFGKPVTLSCSQTLNHNVMYWYQQKSSQAPKLLFHYYDKDFNNEADTPDNFQSRRPNTSFCFLDIRSPGLGDTAMYLCATSTDTNTEAFFGQGTRLTVV.

The DNA for the CDR3 is TGTGCCAGCAGCTTATCGGACCGTACCTATGGCTACACCTTC. Translation gives CASSLSDRTYGYTF. V is TRBV5-4 and J is TRBJ1-2; D not certain. V lost 2 bases to trimming and J lost 4 bases, with 12 bases between them. The germline V gene encodes CDR1 SGHNT and CDR2 YYREEE (reference sequence). The CDR3 is 14 amino acids.

Regarding this clone: One end of the junction does not line up with germline, which may come from a read error. This chain connects TRBV6-5 to TRBJ2-7; 8 bases line up with TRBD1. The CDR3 covers 15 residues. The germline V gene has CDR1 MNHEY and CDR2 SVGAGI. As DNA, the CDR3 is TGTGCCAGCAGATACTTCGACAGGGGAATGTACGAGCAGTACTTC. As protein: CASRYFDRGMYEQYF.

CDR3 region: CASTKGTGVHEQYF. CDR3 DNA: TGCGCCAGCACCAAAGGGACAGGGGTCCACGAGCAGTACTTC. V gene TRBV5-1 combines with J gene TRBJ2-7; 10 bases fit TRBD1. The CDR3 is 14 amino acids. V trimming: 6 bases; J trimming: 5 bases; junction bases outside the gene matches: 8. The germline gives CDR1 SGHRS, CDR2 YFSETQ. Combining the CDR3 with reference TRBV5-1 and TRBJ2-7 gives the whole variable domain KAGVTQTPRYLIKTRGQQVTLSCSPISGHRSVSWYQQTPGQGLQFLFEYFSETQRNKGNFPGRFSGRQFSNSRSEMNVSTLELGDSALYLCASTKGTGVHEQYFGPGTRLTVT.

J is TRBJ1-4 and V is TRBV28; D remains ambiguous. V was pared by 1 base and J by 7 bases, with 4 bases between. The CDR3 spans 12 residues. Per the germline V gene, CDR1 is MDHEN and CDR2 is SYDVKM. The CDR3 bases are TGTGCCAGCAGTTTATTCCCTGAAAAACTGTTTTTT. Protein: CASSLFPEKLFF.

The V and J genes are TRBV15 and TRBJ2-1, with TRBD2 as a possible D gene (5 bases). Germline CDR1 and CDR2: LNHNV and YYDKDF (reference sequence). The ends were cut back, 0 bases at V and 6 bases at J, with 9 bases in the middle. The CDR3 runs to 14 residues. This CDR3 is CATSRDLASNEQFF. The CDR3 DNA reads as TGTGCCACCAGCAGAGACCTAGCCTCCAATGAGCAGTTCTTC. Variable domain in full (rest from reference TRBV15 and TRBJ2-1): DAMVIQNPRYQVTQFGKPVTLSCSQTLNHNVMYWYQQKSSQAPKLLFHYYDKDFNNEADTPDNFQSRRPNTSFCFLDIRSPGLGDTAMYLCATSRDLASNEQFFGPGTRLTVL.

The CDR3 DNA sequence: TGTGCCAGCGGCGGAGACCTCTCCGGGGAGCTGTTTTTT. This sequence encodes CASGGDLSGELFF. The chain links TRBV2 to TRBJ2-2; D unresolved. This CDR3 region has 13 residues. Germline V lookup: CDR1 SNHLY, CDR2 FYNNEI. V was clipped by 8 bases and J by 6 bases, with 13 bases between them.

Comments on this clone: Other nucleotide sequences from this sample produce the same CDR3. The chain joins TRBV5-1 to TRBJ2-2, with TRBD1 matching 9 bases. CDR1 SGHRS and CDR2 YFSETQ come from the germline V gene. The CDR3 runs to 15 residues. The J segment lost 5 bases and the V segment lost 0 bases, leaving 2 bases of the junction unmatched. In DNA form, the CDR3 reads TGCGCCAGCAGCTTGGAACAGGGGGCGACCGGGGAGCTGTTTTTT. This encodes CASSLEQGATGELFF. The full variable domain, with the rest looked up from reference TRBV5-1 and TRBJ2-2, is KAGVTQTPRYLIKTRGQQVTLSCSPISGHRSVSWYQQTPGQGLQFLFEYFSETQRNKGNFPGRFSGRQFSNSRSEMNVSTLELGDSALYLCASSLEQGATGELFFGEGSRLTVL.

Note on this clone: Lacking the conserved final phenylalanine or tryptophan, this CDR3 likely reflects a read error. The DNA is omitted, as the CDR3 cannot be located on it reliably, and the CDR3 follows TCRdb's listing. This CDR3 reads CASSPRTEPLFS. The chain links TRBV18 to TRBJ1-2. Ends included, the CDR3 has 12 residues. CDR1 is KGHSH, CDR2 LQKENI, per germline.

Turning to this clone: The sample holds other DNA sequences that translate to the same CDR3. The rearrangement uses TRBV18 and TRBJ1-4; D perhaps matches TRBD1 (5 bases). V lost 3 bases and J 5 bases, leaving 7 bases between the germline ends. CDR3 length: 13 residues. Germline V gene lookup returns CDR1 KGHSH and CDR2 LQKENI. CDR3 DNA sequence: TGTGCCAGCTCACCCGACAGAAATGAAAAACTGTTTTTT. Translation: CASSPDRNEKLFF.

This chain links TRBV7-9 with TRBJ2-5, with TRBD1 matching over 7 bases. CDR3 size: 15 residues. CDR1 is SEHNR, CDR2 FQNEAQ, per germline (reference sequence). V lost 1 base and J lost 5; bases outside the gene matches: 7. The CDR3 here is CASSLGDRVLETQYF. In nucleotides, the CDR3 is TGTGCCAGCAGCTTAGGGGACAGAGTGTTGGAGACCCAGTACTTC.

The V call is TRBV5-4, the J call TRBJ1-1; 8 bases map to TRBD1. This CDR3 is 14 amino acids long. V was clipped by 3 bases and J by 1 base; unmatched bases: 2. Germline CDR1 SGHNT, CDR2 YYREEE (reference sequence). CDR3 nucleotides: TGTGCCAGCAGCTACGACAGGGGGAACACTGAAGCTTTCTTT. Its protein product is CASSYDRGNTEAFF.